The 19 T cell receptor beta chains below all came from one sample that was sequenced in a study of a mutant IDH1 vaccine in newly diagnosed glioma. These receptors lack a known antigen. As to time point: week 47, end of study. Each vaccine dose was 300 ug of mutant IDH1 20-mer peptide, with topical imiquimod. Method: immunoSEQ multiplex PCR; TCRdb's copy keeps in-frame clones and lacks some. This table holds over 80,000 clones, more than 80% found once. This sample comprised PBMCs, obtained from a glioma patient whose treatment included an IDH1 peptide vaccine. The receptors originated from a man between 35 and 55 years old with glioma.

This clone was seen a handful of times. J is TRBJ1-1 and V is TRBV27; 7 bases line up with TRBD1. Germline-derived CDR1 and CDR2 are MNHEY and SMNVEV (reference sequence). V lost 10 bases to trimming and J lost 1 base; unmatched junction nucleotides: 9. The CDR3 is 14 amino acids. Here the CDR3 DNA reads TGTGCCACTAAGGGGCGGACAGGGAACACTGAAGCTTTCTTT. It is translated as CATKGRTGNTEAFF.

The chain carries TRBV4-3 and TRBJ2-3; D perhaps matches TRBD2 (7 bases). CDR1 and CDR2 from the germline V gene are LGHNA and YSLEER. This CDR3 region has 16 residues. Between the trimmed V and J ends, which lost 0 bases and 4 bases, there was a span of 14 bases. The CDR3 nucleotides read TGCGCCAGCAGCCAAGAGGGGGGGGCTCTATCAGATACGCAGTATTTT. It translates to CASSQEGGALSDTQYF.

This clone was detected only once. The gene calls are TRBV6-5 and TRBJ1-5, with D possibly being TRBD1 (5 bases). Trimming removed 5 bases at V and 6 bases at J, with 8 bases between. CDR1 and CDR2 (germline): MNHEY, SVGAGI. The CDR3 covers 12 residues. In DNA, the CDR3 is TGTGCCAGCAGTCAGCAGGGTCAGCCCCAGCATTTT. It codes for CASSQQGQPQHF.

CDR3 sequence reads: CASSLRVGAGSVYEQYF. The CDR3 DNA sequence: TGTGCCAGCAGCTTGCGCGTGGGGGCAGGGTCCGTCTACGAGCAGTACTTC. The J gene is TRBJ2-7, the V gene TRBV5-4; maybe TRBD1 (6 bases). CDR3 length: 17 amino acids. CDR1 is SGHNT, CDR2 YYREEE, per germline (reference sequence). The V gene lost 1 base and the J gene lost 3 bases, with 20 bases spanning the gap.

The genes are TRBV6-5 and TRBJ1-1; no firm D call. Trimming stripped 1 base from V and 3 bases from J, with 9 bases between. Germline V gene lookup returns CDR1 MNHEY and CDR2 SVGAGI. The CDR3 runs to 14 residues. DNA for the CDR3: TGTGCCAGCAGTTACTTCCGGCGGGACACTGAAGCTTTCTTT. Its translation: CASSYFRRDTEAFF.

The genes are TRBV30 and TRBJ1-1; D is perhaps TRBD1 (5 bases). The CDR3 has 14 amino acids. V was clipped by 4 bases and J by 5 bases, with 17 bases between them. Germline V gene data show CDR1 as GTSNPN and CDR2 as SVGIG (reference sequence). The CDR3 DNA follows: TGTGCCTGGACCCGGGGCGGGGTAGGGACTGAAGCTTTCTTT. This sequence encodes CAWTRGGVGTEAFF.

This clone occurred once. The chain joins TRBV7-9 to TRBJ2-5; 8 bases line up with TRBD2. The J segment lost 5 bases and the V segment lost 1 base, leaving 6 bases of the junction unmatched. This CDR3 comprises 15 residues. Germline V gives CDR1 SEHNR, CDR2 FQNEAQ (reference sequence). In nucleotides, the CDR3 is TGTGCCAGCAGCTTAGACGGGGGGGCGCGGGAGACCCAGTACTTC. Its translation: CASSLDGGARETQYF.

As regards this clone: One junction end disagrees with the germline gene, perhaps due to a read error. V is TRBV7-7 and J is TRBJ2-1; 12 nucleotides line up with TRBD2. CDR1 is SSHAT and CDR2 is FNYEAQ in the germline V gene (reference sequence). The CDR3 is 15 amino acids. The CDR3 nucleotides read TGTGCTAGCAGCCCGGGACTAGCGGGTTACAATGAGCAGTTCTTC. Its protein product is CASSPGLAGYNEQFF.

CDR3 in amino acids: CASSNLDRDNEQFF. CDR3 sequence (DNA): TGTGCCAGCAGTAACCTCGACAGAGACAATGAGCAGTTCTTC. The chain couples TRBV2 to TRBJ2-1, with TRBD1 as a possible D gene (5 bases). Looked up from germline, CDR1 is SNHLY and CDR2 is FYNNEI. The CDR3 length is 14 residues. Trimming cost V 5 bases and J 5 bases, with 13 bases left between them.

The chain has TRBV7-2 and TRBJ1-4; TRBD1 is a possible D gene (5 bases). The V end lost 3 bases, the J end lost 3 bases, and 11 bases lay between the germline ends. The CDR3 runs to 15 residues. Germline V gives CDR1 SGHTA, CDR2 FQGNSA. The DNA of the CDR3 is TGTGCCAGCAGCTTCAAGGGGCGGTCTAATGAAAAACTGTTTTTT. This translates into CASSFKGRSNEKLFF.

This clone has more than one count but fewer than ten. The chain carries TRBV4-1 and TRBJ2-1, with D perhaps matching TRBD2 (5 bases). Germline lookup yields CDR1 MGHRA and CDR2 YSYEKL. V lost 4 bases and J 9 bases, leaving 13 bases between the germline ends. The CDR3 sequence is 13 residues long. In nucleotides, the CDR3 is TGCGCCAGCAGCCGAGGGTTCCTGGGTGAGCAGTTCTTC. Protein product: CASSRGFLGEQFF.

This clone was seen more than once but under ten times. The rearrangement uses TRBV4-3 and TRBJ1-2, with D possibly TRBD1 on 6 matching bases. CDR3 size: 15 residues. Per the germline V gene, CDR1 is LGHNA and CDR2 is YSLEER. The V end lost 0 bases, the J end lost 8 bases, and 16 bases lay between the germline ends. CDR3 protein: CASSQEGHRAGGYTF. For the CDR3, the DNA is TGCGCCAGCAGCCAAGAGGGACATAGGGCCGGAGGCTACACCTTC.

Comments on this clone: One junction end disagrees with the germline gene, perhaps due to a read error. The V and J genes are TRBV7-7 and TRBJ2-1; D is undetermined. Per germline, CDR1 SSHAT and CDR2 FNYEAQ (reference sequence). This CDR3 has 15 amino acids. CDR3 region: CASSLVAFSYNEQFF. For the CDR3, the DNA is TGTGCTAGCAGCTTAGTTGCGTTCTCCTACAATGAGCAGTTCTTC.

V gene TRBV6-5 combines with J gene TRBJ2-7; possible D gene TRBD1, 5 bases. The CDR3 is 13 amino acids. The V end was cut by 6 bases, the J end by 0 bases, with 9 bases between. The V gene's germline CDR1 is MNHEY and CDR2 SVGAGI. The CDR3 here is CASRRQLSYEQYF. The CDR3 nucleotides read TGTGCCAGCAGACGACAGCTCTCCTACGAGCAGTACTTC.

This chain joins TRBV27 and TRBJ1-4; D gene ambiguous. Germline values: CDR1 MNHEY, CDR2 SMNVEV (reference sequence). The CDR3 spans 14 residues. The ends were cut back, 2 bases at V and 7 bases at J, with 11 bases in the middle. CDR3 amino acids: CASSLVLKGEKLFF. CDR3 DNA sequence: TGTGCCAGCAGTTTAGTCTTAAAGGGTGAAAAACTGTTTTTT.

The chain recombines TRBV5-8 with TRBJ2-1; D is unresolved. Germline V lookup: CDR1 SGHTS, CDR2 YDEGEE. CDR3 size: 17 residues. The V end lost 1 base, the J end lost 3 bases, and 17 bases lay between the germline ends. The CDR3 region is CASSLSPGRFFYNEQFF. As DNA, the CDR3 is TGTGCCAGCAGCTTGAGCCCGGGTCGCTTTTTCTACAATGAGCAGTTCTTC.

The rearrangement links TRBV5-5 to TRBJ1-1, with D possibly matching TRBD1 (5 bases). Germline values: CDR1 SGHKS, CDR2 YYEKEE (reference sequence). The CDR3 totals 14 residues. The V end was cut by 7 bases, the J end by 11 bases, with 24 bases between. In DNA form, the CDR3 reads TGTGCCAGCTCGCCCCGGGACCCTGGTGCCGAGGCTTTCTTT. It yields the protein CASSPRDPGAEAFF.

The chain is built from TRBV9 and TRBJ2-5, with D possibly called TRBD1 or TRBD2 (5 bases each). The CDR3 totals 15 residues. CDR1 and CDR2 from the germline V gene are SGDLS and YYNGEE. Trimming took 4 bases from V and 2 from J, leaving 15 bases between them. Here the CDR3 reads CASSPGAGSQETQYF. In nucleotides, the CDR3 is TGTGCCAGCAGCCCTGGGGCGGGCAGTCAAGAGACCCAGTACTTC. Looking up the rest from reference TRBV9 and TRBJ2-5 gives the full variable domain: DSGVTQTPKHLITATGQRVTLRCSPRSGDLSVYWYQQSLDQGLQFLIQYYNGEERAKGNILERFSAQQFPDLHSELNLSSLELGDSALYFCASSPGAGSQETQYFGPGTRLLVL.

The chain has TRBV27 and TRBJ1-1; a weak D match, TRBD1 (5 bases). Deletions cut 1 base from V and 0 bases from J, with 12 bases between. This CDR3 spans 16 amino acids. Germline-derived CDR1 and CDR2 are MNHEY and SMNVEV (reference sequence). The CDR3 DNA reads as TGTGCCAGCAGTTTATTGGGGGTAGGCCTGAACACTGAAGCTTTCTTT. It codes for CASSLLGVGLNTEAFF.